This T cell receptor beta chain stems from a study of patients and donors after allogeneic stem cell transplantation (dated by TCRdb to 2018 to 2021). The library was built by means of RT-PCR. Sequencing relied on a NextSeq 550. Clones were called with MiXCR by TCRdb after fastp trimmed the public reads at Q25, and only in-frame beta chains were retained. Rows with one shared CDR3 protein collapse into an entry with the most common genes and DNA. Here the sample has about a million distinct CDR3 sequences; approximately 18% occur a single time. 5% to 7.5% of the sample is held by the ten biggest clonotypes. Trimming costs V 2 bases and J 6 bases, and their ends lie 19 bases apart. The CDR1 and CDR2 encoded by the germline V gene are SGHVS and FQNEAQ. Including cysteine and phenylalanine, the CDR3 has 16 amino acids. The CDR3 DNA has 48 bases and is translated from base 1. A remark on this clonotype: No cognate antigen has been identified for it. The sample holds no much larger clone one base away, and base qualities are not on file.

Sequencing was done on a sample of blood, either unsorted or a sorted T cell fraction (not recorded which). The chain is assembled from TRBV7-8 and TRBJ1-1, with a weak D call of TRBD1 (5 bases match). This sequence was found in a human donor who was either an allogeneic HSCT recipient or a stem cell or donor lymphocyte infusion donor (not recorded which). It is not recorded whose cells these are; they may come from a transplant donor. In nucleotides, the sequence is TGTGCCAGCAGCTTACGTGGGGGAGGGGTAGGCGCTGAAGCTTTCTTT. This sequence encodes CASSLRGGGVGAEAFF.